This T cell receptor beta chain was profiled in a study of T cell responses to AZD1222 COVID-19 vaccine. This CDR3 comprises 11 residues. In germline, CDR1 is SNHLY, CDR2 FYNNEI. The table came from immunoSEQ multiplex PCR; TCRdb's copy has only in-frame clones and leaves some out. The sample lists roughly 150,000 clones; 87% were seen once. As for this clone: No antigen is known for it. The junction departs from the called germline gene at one end, perhaps through a read error.

Researchers grouped second doses given at about 4 or about 12 weeks into one pool. Study-wide findings and caveats: Spike regions recognized by vaccine-associated CD4 TCRs spanned the protein, led by 160-218 and 743-854.

Here the sequenced sample was peripheral blood, taken 28 days after the second AZD1222 dose. This receptor was identified in an adult who received the AZD1222 COVID-19 vaccine. The chain links TRBV2 to TRBJ2-5; weak D call: TRBD1 (5 bases). The CDR3 here is CAGRVQETQYF. The CDR3 nucleotides are TGTGCCGGCAGGGTTCAGGAGACCCAGTACTTC.